Described below is a single TCR beta chain sequence and its context. The sample belongs to a study of blood T cell repertoires in COVID-19. Study at large: Specimens from acute and convalescent COVID-19 originated in the United States, Italy and Spain.

Germline loops: CDR1 MNHEY, CDR2 SVGAGI. V lost 10 bases and J lost 3; bases outside the gene matches: 14. This CDR3 comprises 15 residues. Participant-given clinical history determined each cohort assignment. Original processing methods: Nucleated cell number was recorded as an estimate derived from reference gene primer amplification. Here immunoSEQ multiplex PCR was the method, and the copy in TCRdb shows in-frame clones only, minus some. D and trimming were read from the DNA, whereas the V and J calls and clone size are those reported in that table. The sample yields 270,000 or so clones, more than 80% seen once.

The receptor was derived from a woman aged 25 to 45 with acute COVID-19. The sequenced sample was PBMCs or T cells enriched from blood (not recorded which). The chain has TRBV6-5 and TRBJ2-7, with 8 nucleotides matching TRBD2. The CDR3 DNA is TGTGCCACCAAACCCCCCCGGGGGGGAAGCTACGAGCAGTACTTC. Encoded protein: CATKPPRGGSYEQYF.